Detailed here is one T cell receptor (beta chain). Its antigen is as yet unknown. Produced via immunoSEQ multiplex PCR; TCRdb's table is partial and in-frame only. The data contain approximately 1.4 million clones, 95% to 99% of them singletons. In the CD4+ fraction, cells were divided into CD45RA+ naive and CD45RA-negative memory subsets. This sample is part of a study of shared clonotypes between healthy human individuals. The wider study: Three plates were used per donor for CD4 naive, three for CD4 memory, two for CD8 naive and one for CD8 memory.

Whole-study findings and limits: Only blood was sampled; tissue repertoires likely differ. Clonotypes shared by all four donors outscored non-shared clonotypes in generation probability.

The CDR3 totals 14 residues. With 6 bases removed from V and 1 base from J, the gap between germline ends came to 9 bases. Looked up from germline, CDR1 is MNHEY and CDR2 is SVGAGI. This rearrangement joins TRBV6-5 to TRBJ2-2; D not certain. Sequencing was carried out using naive CD4+ T cells sorted from blood. This sample's subset: CD45RA+ positively selected. This sequence originates from a man aged 25-45 years in good health. The CDR3 DNA sequence: TGTGCCAGCAGGCATACCGGGAACACCGGGGAGCTGTTTTTT. It is translated as CASRHTGNTGELFF.